This T cell receptor beta chain was recovered during a study of Graves' ophthalmopathy and Graves' hyperthyroidism. Whole-study findings and limits: In blood appeared most of the expanded thyroid clonotypes whose frequency exceeded 0.001.

Diagnostic conclusions were grounded in clinical symptoms, serum thyroxine, TRAb, thyroid ultrasound and orbital computed tomography. PBMCs were isolated by Ficoll-Paque density gradient centrifugation, using more than 8.5 ml of fresh peripheral blood as the starting material. In this sample, this clonotype turned up many times. Its antigen remains unidentified. Amplification from RNA transcripts yielded the TCR beta CDR3 regions. The library came from an HTBI-primed first-round RT-PCR and a second-round multiplex PCR. One entry per CDR3 protein results from TCRdb running MiXCR on the multiplex PCR reads. The sample holds roughly 400,000 distinct CDR3 sequences, around 20% seen once. The V end was cut by 3 bases, the J end by 4 bases, with 17 bases between. CDR3 size: 16 residues. The germline gives CDR1 KGHDR, CDR2 SFDVKD.

The sample was peripheral blood. The genes are TRBV24-1 and TRBJ1-2; D uncertain. The clonotype comes from a woman younger than 35 with Graves' ophthalmopathy. Written as DNA, the CDR3 is TGTGCCACCAGTGATCCTGCGCGGGGAGGAGGCTATGGCTACACCTTC. This codes for CATSDPARGGGYGYTF.